This T cell receptor beta chain comes out of a study of OX40 agonist ivuxolimab in advanced cancers. Germline CDR1 is LGHNA and CDR2 is YSLEER. The CDR3 runs to 16 residues. Trimming took off 0 bases at V and 3 bases at J, with 11 bases between the two ends. The repertoire was sequenced with immunoSEQ multiplex PCR; TCRdb's copy has only in-frame clones and lacks some. Seen here are some 45,000 clones, approximately 82% observed once, and the top ten hold 2% to 3%. The source was CD4+ or CD8+ T cells sorted from blood, collected in a trial of the OX40 agonist ivuxolimab. The sequence derives from an adult with an advanced solid tumor such as melanoma, head and neck, liver or kidney cancer. V gene TRBV4-3 combines with J gene TRBJ1-4, with D hard to call. The CDR3 protein is CASSQERGRPNEKLFF. CDR3 sequence (DNA): TGCGCCAGCAGCCAAGAAAGAGGACGGCCTAATGAAAAACTGTTTTTT.